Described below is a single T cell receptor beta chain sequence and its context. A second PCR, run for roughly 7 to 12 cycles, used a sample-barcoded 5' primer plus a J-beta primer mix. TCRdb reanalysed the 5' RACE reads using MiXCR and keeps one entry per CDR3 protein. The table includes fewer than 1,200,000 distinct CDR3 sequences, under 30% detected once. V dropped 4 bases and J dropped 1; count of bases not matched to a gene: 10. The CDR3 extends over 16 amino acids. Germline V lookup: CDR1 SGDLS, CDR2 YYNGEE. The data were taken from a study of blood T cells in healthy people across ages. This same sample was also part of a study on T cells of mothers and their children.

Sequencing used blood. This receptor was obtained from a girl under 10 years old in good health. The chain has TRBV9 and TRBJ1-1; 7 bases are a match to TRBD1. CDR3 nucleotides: TGTGCCAGCAGCATGACCCGAGAGGGGGCGAACACTGAAGCTTTCTTT. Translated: CASSMTREGANTEAFF.